This T cell receptor (beta chain) was recorded in a study of T cell repertoires in cytomegalovirus infection. Study in general: Newly reported HLA-C-restricted and thoroughly characterized HLA-B-restricted CMV epitopes were employed. The public TCR beta signatures pointed to both CMV infection and matching HLA type. Regarding the study as a whole: Summed frequency of public TCR beta families distinguished CMV carriers with the relevant HLA. The ex vivo response was dominated by HLA-C-restricted CMV-specific TCR beta clonotypes.

V was trimmed by 6 bases and J by 7 bases, leaving 16 bases between them. Germline assignment: CDR1 LNHDA and CDR2 SQIVND (reference sequence). CDR3 length: 15 residues. Using its own MiXCR run on the reads, TCRdb lists one record per CDR3 protein. The table has hundreds of thousands of distinct CDR3 sequences, around a third seen once. About this clonotype itself: Its antigen is currently unknown.

Sequencing was performed on cultured PBMCs, taken from culture after CMV antigen stimulation. The TCR originated in a human donor in good health (CMV status not recorded). Some clones in this sample may be carry-over from other donors' samples. V gene TRBV19 combines with J gene TRBJ1-6; D ambiguous. DNA of the CDR3: TGTGCCAGTAGCTATCAAGCGAAAGGGAATTCACCCCTCCACTTT. Translation gives CASSYQAKGNSPLHF.